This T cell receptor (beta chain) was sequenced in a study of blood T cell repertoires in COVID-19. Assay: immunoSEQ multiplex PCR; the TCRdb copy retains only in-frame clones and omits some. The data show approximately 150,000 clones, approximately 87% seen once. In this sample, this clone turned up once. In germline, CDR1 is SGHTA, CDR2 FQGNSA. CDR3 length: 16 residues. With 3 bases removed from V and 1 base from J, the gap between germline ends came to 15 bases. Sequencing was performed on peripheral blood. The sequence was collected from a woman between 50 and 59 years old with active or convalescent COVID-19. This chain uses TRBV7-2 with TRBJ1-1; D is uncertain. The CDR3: CASSLTPGAPNTEAFF. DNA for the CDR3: TGTGCCAGCAGCTTGACTCCGGGAGCACCGAACACTGAAGCTTTCTTT.